The 15 T cell receptor beta chains below all came from one sample that was sequenced in a study of T cells in Graves' hyperthyroidism and ophthalmopathy. Amplified TCR beta CDR3 regions derived from RNA transcripts. With the HTBI primer set, the TCR CDR3 went through a first round of RT-PCR. TCRdb independently ran MiXCR on the multiplex PCR reads; one entry per CDR3 protein. The repertoire holds 750,000 to 950,000 distinct CDR3 sequences, with more than 30% as singletons. The material sequenced was blood. These receptors came from a man aged 18 to 29 with Graves' hyperthyroidism.

About this clonotype itself: This may stem from a read error, because a much larger clone lies one nucleotide away. V usage is TRBV20-1 and J usage is TRBJ1-2; D gene unclear. The V gene lost 3 bases and the J gene lost 1 base, with 6 bases spanning the gap. The CDR3 extends over 12 amino acids. Germline V lookup: CDR1 DFQATT, CDR2 SNEGSKA (reference sequence). The CDR3 DNA is TGCAGTGCTAGCAGCCTTAACTATGGCTACACCTTC. This codes for CSASSLNYGYTF.

Ten or more counts support this clonotype. J is TRBJ2-6 and V is TRBV5-1, with no clear D. V lost 0 bases and J lost 4, with 5 bases in between. This CDR3 region has 14 residues. The germline V gene has CDR1 SGHRS and CDR2 YFSETQ. CDR3 in amino acids: CASSLEWGANVLTF. CDR3 nucleotide sequence: TGCGCCAGCAGCTTGGAGTGGGGGGCCAACGTCCTGACTTTC.

The chain carries TRBV7-2 and TRBJ2-7; TRBD1 might be the D (6 bases). This CDR3 contains 15 residues. Germline CDR1 and CDR2: SGHTA and FQGNSA. V was trimmed by 8 bases and J by 3 bases, leaving 20 bases between them. This CDR3 reads CASSLSGQGIYEQYF. The DNA of the CDR3 is TGTGCCAGCTCCCTCTCAGGCCAGGGGATCTACGAGCAGTACTTC. The whole variable domain, filled in from reference TRBV7-2 and TRBJ2-7, reads GAGVSQSPSNKVTEKGKDVELRCDPISGHTALYWYRQSLGQGLEFLIYFQGNSAPDKSGLPSDRFSAERTGGSVSTLTIQRTQQEDSAVYLCASSLSGQGIYEQYFGPGTRLTVT.

This chain uses TRBV7-8 with TRBJ2-7, with 10 bases identical to TRBD2. The CDR3 spans 14 residues. Germline assignment: CDR1 SGHVS and CDR2 FQNEAQ. V gave up 2 bases and J gave up 4 bases; unmatched junction bases: 2. The CDR3, as DNA: TGTGCCAGCAGCTTACAAGCGGGGGGGTACGAGCAGTACTTC. This gives the protein CASSLQAGGYEQYF.

This clonotype showed up many times. This CDR3 reads CASSQDSSGANVLTF. The CDR3 region has the DNA TGTGCCAGTAGCCAGGACAGCTCTGGGGCCAACGTCCTGACTTTC. The V call is TRBV19, the J call TRBJ2-6; a possible D gene is TRBD1 (6 bases). Germline V gene data show CDR1 as LNHDA and CDR2 as SQIVND (reference sequence). Trimming pared 6 bases from V and 0 bases from J, leaving 9 bases between. CDR3 length: 15 residues.

The chain recombines TRBV6-5 with TRBJ2-6; 9 bases are a match to TRBD1. The CDR3 is 18 amino acids. Germline lookup yields CDR1 MNHEY and CDR2 SVGAGI. The trim removed 6 bases at V and 4 bases at J, leaving 13 bases unmatched. For the CDR3, the DNA is TGTGCCAGCAGCGTACAGGGGGCGGGAATGTGGGGGGCCAACGTCCTGACTTTC. Translation gives CASSVQGAGMWGANVLTF.

The rearrangement links TRBV7-9 to TRBJ2-7; D is possibly TRBD1 or TRBD2 (5 bases each). Per germline, CDR1 SEHNR and CDR2 FQNEAQ (reference sequence). This CDR3 is built from 14 residues. Trimming left V 2 bases short and J 2 bases short, with 10 bases between. The CDR3 loop is CASSLRGIPYEQYF. The DNA of the CDR3 is TGTGCCAGCAGCTTACGGGGCATCCCCTACGAGCAGTACTTC.

This clonotype appeared a few times. The rearrangement joins TRBV6-5 to TRBJ1-1; D is unresolved. The CDR3 totals 13 residues. Deletions cut 5 bases from V and 4 bases from J, with 11 bases between. Per the germline V gene, CDR1 is MNHEY and CDR2 is SVGAGI. The CDR3 nucleotides are TGTGCCAGCAGTGAATTCGCCAGCACTGAAGCTTTCTTT. This translates into CASSEFASTEAFF.

The sample holds many counts of this clonotype. The chain joins TRBV9 to TRBJ1-5, with 12 bases matching TRBD1. Losses at the gene ends were 4 bases for V and 4 bases for J; bases not matched to a gene: 3. Germline assignment: CDR1 SGDLS and CDR2 YYNGEE. This CDR3 has 15 residues. The CDR3 DNA sequence: TGTGCCAGCAGCCAGGGACAGGGGGCAAATCAGCCCCAGCATTTT. Its protein product is CASSQGQGANQPQHF.

At least ten counts were recorded for this clonotype. This chain joins TRBV20-1 and TRBJ1-3; D is ambiguous. The length of the CDR3 is 14 residues. V gave up 4 bases and J gave up 0 bases, with 10 bases separating them. From germline, CDR1 is DFQATT and CDR2 SNEGSKA (reference sequence). The CDR3 is CSATHPFSGNTIYF. As DNA, the CDR3 is TGCAGTGCTACCCATCCCTTCTCTGGAAACACCATATATTTT.

This clonotype was counted a few times. The rearrangement links TRBV7-9 to TRBJ2-5, with D possibly TRBD1 on 6 matching bases. Deletions cut 8 bases from V and 5 bases from J, with 18 bases between. There are 14 residues in the CDR3. Germline V lookup: CDR1 SEHNR, CDR2 FQNEAQ (reference sequence). In DNA form, the CDR3 reads TGTGCCAGCTCGCCTAACAGGGAATCGGAGACCCAGTACTTC. This codes for CASSPNRESETQYF.

In regard to this clonotype: At one end, the junction sequence differs from germline, possibly due to a read error. This chain joins TRBV10-1 and TRBJ1-2; D ambiguous. Germline CDR1 WNHNN, CDR2 SYGVQD (reference sequence). The CDR3 has 13 amino acids. The CDR3 region is CASSPEPPYGFTF. In nucleotides, the CDR3 is TGTGCCAGCAGCCCCGAGCCACCATATGGCTTCACCTTC.

This clonotype turned up a few times. The chain combines TRBV7-2 with TRBJ2-5; 12 bases match TRBD2. This CDR3 comprises 15 residues. Trimming at V came to 5 bases and at J to 4 bases, leaving 5 bases not matched to a gene. CDR1 is SGHTA and CDR2 is FQGNSA in the germline V gene. CDR3 sequence (DNA): TGTGCCAGCAGCCCCTCACTAGCGGGAGGAGAGACCCAGTACTTC. The encoded protein is CASSPSLAGGETQYF.

CDR3 nucleotide sequence: TGTGCCAGCAGCAAGGCTAGCGGGGCCGCCGAGCAGTACTTC. Translated, it gives CASSKASGAAEQYF. The rearrangement joins TRBV7-2 to TRBJ2-7, with 9 bases identical to TRBD2. This CDR3 region has 14 residues. V shed 5 bases and J 6 bases; nucleotides not matched to a gene: 8. Germline values: CDR1 SGHTA, CDR2 FQGNSA.

CDR3 DNA sequence: TGCAGCGTTGAGAGGGTCATGTCCTCTGGGGCCAACGTCCTGACTTTC. Translated: CSVERVMSSGANVLTF. This sequence joins TRBV29-1 and TRBJ2-6; D is possibly TRBD2 (5 bases). V lost 3 bases to trimming and J lost 0 bases, with 12 bases between them. Germline-derived CDR1 and CDR2 are SQVTM and ANQGSEA. This CDR3 has 16 amino acids. Full variable domain (outside the CDR3, taken from reference TRBV29-1 and TRBJ2-6): SAVISQKPSRDICQRGTSLTIQCQVDSQVTMMFWYRQQPGQSLTLIATANQGSEATYESGFVIDKFPISRPNLTFSTLTVSNMSPEDSSIYLCSVERVMSSGANVLTFGAGSRLTVL.